This is a list of T cell receptor beta chains from one sample in a study of early T cells in non-severe SARS-CoV-2 infection. TCRdb independently ran MiXCR on the 5' RACE reads; one entry per CDR3 protein. Of 60,000 or so distinct CDR3 sequences detected, 8% to 9.5% appear once; the ten largest clones hold approximately 18%. Sequencing input: whole blood. The receptor source for this set is an adult who was a healthcare worker with PCR-confirmed SARS-CoV-2 infection or an uninfected control (not recorded which). CDR3s include the opening cysteine and the closing phenylalanine or tryptophan.

v_call cdr3_aa
TRBV7-2 CASSLSGGGSSYEQYF
TRBV9 CASSVDPGDYEQYF
TRBV9 CASSFRTSLGGELFF
TRBV7-9 CASSFEGIMGTEGMIYEQYF
TRBV14 CASREDSYTEAFF
TRBV18 CASSQGEFAYGYTF
TRBV7-3 CASSLRDQETQYF
TRBV7-2 CASSPQSGSYHEQYF
TRBV5-4 CASSLAPGAGDGYTF
TRBV7-8 CASSLTTNIAGGPYEQYF
TRBV27 CASSSSGLGSIDTQYF
TRBV7-8 CASSPRLAGGPLAKNIQYF
TRBV20-1 CSAQGQGARLLETQYF
TRBV14 CASSPLIHGASLF
TRBV28 CASSRSRETFF
TRBV6-5 CASSYRTGVSTGELFF
TRBV28 CASSPGAATYEQYF
TRBV7-3 CASSSWTGVETGELFF
TRBV3-1 CASSPEGLAGGLREQFF
TRBV6-2/TRBV6-3 CASSIPGLAGVETQYF
TRBV2 CASSAQNTGELFF
TRBV6-5 CASSYSGLAGATGELFF
TRBV3-2 CASSHTLAGDLTETQYF
TRBV5-5 CASSLSQRSNQPQHF
TRBV19 CASSTPPETGRFNEQFF
TRBV4-1 CASSLNYLSGSSYNEQFF
TRBV6-5 CASSYAGLGLNEQFF
TRBV28 CASSLSSSYEQYF
TRBV10-3 CAISESRQGQAGANVLTF
TRBV4-1 CASSQSEGSSTDTQYF
TRBV6-5 CASSYRSTGLKNTGELFF
TRBV24-1 CATSADPRDRTPANEKLFF
TRBV29-1 CSVSFLGNEQFF
TRBV6-5 CASKREETQYF
TRBV24-1 CATSDLAYEQYF
TRBV6-2/TRBV6-3 CASRGQSQETQYF
TRBV20-1 CSANGLNYEQYF
TRBV4-2 CASSQLVWGGHNQPQHF
TRBV28 CASSSGQSYEQYF
TRBV3-1 CASSQEGGNEKLFF
TRBV29-1 CSVAPSGRLIF
TRBV29-1 CSGDRDSYNEQFF
TRBV7-9 CASSLVAGSIDTQYF
TRBV3-1 CASSPSGNYGYTF
TRBV13 CASSPGQPSSNTF
TRBV6-6 CASSVDWSYEQYF
TRBV9 CASSPAIAGVRDTQYF
TRBV28 CASSYLSGANVLTF
TRBV7-2 CASSLDSGRIKETQYF
TRBV19 CASSAAGDTQYF
TRBV7-8 CASSLGGDGNTIYF
TRBV4-1 CASSPRGESQETQYF
TRBV5-6 CASSSIQPQETQYF